Included here is one TCR beta chain sequence, with context. Its antigen remains unidentified. This record comes from a study of shared clonotypes between healthy human individuals. Broader study findings: The sampled material consisted only of blood, and tissue repertoires are likely to differ. Non-shared clonotypes had lower generation probabilities than clonotypes shared by all four sorted-subset donors. Generally, estimated richness proved larger in naive subsets than it did in memory subsets.

The V end was cut by 5 bases, the J end by 7 bases, with 14 bases between. CDR1 is SGHDN and CDR2 is FVKESK in the germline V gene. The CDR3 has 13 amino acids. Clones were sequenced by immunoSEQ multiplex PCR, and TCRdb holds only the in-frame ones, with some missing. The sample carries just over 2,000,000 clones, around 95% recorded once. The sequence derives from a man younger than 35 in good health. The genes are TRBV14 and TRBJ2-5; tentatively, D is TRBD1 or TRBD2 (5 bases each). Source material: naive CD4+ T cells sorted from blood. Subset reported: CD45RA+ positively selected. CDR3 residues: CASSSGTAGTQYF. CDR3 sequence (DNA): TGTGCCAGCAGCTCAGGGACGGCGGGGACCCAGTACTTC.